This record looks at one T cell receptor beta chain sequence and its context. Its antigen is unknown. V shed 6 bases and J shed 5 bases, with 10 bases lying between them. CDR1 MNHEY and CDR2 SMNVEV come from the germline V gene (reference sequence). The CDR3 runs 13 residues. The split of CD4+ cells yielded CD45RA+ naive and CD45RA-negative memory subsets. The data were taken from a study of shared clonotypes between healthy human individuals. Overall study results and limits: Compared with clonotypes that all four donors shared, non-shared clonotypes had lower generation probabilities.

TCRdb's copy holds only in-frame clones and misses some; the assay was immunoSEQ multiplex PCR. In the table there are a few million clones, 85% to 95% of which are singletons. The chain uses TRBV27 and TRBJ2-2; D perhaps matches TRBD1 (6 bases). The TCR sequence derives from a man aged 18-30 years in good health. Sequencing was carried out using naive CD4+ T cells sorted from blood. As for subset: CD45RA+ positively selected. The DNA for the CDR3 is TGTGCCAGCAGCAGACAGGATACCGGGGAGCTGTTTTTT. Protein sequence: CASSRQDTGELFF.